These 25 T cell receptor beta chains originate from one sample sequenced in a study of shared clonotypes between healthy human individuals. The table came from immunoSEQ multiplex PCR; TCRdb's copy has only in-frame clones and leaves some out. The sample has some 2,000,000 clones; about 94% are singletons. The sequencing sample was made of naive CD4+ T cells sorted from blood. Subset reported: CD45RA+ positively selected. All receptors derive from a man between 18 and 29 years old in good health.

The chain is built from TRBV27 and TRBJ1-1; 7 bases map to TRBD1. V trimming: 0 bases; J trimming: 1 base; junction bases outside the gene matches: 8. Germline CDR1 reads MNHEY; CDR2 reads SMNVEV (reference sequence). This CDR3 contains 17 residues. This chain's CDR3 is CASSLSKGQTQNTEAFF. The CDR3, as DNA: TGTGCCAGCAGTTTATCGAAGGGACAGACCCAGAACACTGAAGCTTTCTTT.

This clone has a single count. The chain couples TRBV7-6 to TRBJ2-5; the match to TRBD1 covers 9 bases. The J segment lost 11 bases and the V segment lost 5 bases, leaving 6 bases of the junction unmatched. Germline V gene sequence: CDR1 SGHVS, CDR2 FNYEAQ. The CDR3 runs 12 residues. CDR3 bases: TGTGCCAGCAGCCCGGGGGACAGGGCTCAGTACTTC. Its translation: CASSPGDRAQYF.

The gene calls are TRBV29-1 and TRBJ1-4; D may be TRBD1 (5 bases). V lost 4 bases and J lost 8, with 17 bases in between. The CDR3 runs to 14 residues. Germline CDR1 is SQVTM and CDR2 is ANQGSEA. CDR3 loop: CSVGGTLGVEKLFF. The CDR3 DNA sequence: TGCAGCGTTGGCGGGACCCTAGGGGTGGAAAAACTGTTTTTT.

The chain couples TRBV4-1 to TRBJ2-2; 15 bases are a match to TRBD2. This CDR3 region has 21 residues. Germline V CDR1 and CDR2: MGHRA, YSYEKL. The J segment lost 6 bases and the V segment lost 3 bases, leaving 17 bases of the junction unmatched. In nucleotides, the CDR3 is TGCGCCAGCAGCCAGGAACCCGGACTAGCGGGGGGGCCGGGTCATGCCGGGGAGCTGTTTTTT. Amino acid sequence: CASSQEPGLAGGPGHAGELFF.

The J gene is TRBJ2-3, the V gene TRBV27; D may be TRBD1 (6 bases). The CDR3 is 13 amino acids. With 8 bases removed from V and 1 base from J, the gap between germline ends came to 10 bases. The germline V gene has CDR1 MNHEY and CDR2 SMNVEV (reference sequence). The chain's CDR3 is CASGRQGTDTQYF. The CDR3 DNA sequence: TGTGCCAGCGGCCGACAGGGCACAGATACGCAGTATTTT.

Only one count was recorded for this clone. The gene calls are TRBV6-1 and TRBJ1-2; D gene unclear. V was cut by 6 bases and J by 8 bases, with 10 bases left in between. There are 11 residues in the CDR3. Germline V gives CDR1 MNHNS, CDR2 SASEGT. This CDR3 is CASSDTTGYTF. In nucleotides, the CDR3 is TGTGCCAGCAGCGACACAACCGGCTACACCTTC.

This clone was observed once. The J gene is TRBJ2-1, the V gene TRBV10-1, with 13 positions matching TRBD2. The CDR3 is 15 residues long. Germline CDR1 is WNHNN and CDR2 is SYGVQD (reference sequence). Unmatched junction bases numbered 3, after V lost 5 bases and J lost 5 bases. The CDR3 nucleotides are TGCGCCAGCAGTTTTGGACTAGCGGGGGACAATGAGCAGTTCTTC. Its translation is CASSFGLAGDNEQFF.

The J gene is TRBJ2-5, the V gene TRBV5-6; D may be TRBD1 (6 bases). Germline V gene data show CDR1 as SGHDT and CDR2 as YYEEEE. The V and J ends lost 0 bases and 4 bases respectively, with 7 bases between them. The CDR3 has 13 amino acids. The CDR3: CASSLAGVETQYF. CDR3 coding DNA: TGTGCCAGCAGCTTGGCAGGGGTAGAGACCCAGTACTTC.

V usage is TRBV28 and J usage is TRBJ1-2; possibly TRBD1 for D (6 bases). Trimming left V 7 bases short and J 6 bases short, with 21 bases between. Per germline, CDR1 MDHEN and CDR2 SYDVKM. The CDR3 has 15 residues. The CDR3 reads CASTSSGAGSDGYTF. Here the CDR3 DNA reads TGTGCCAGCACGAGTTCAGGGGCAGGGAGCGATGGCTACACCTTC.

This rearrangement joins TRBV19 to TRBJ1-6; perhaps TRBD1 as D (6 bases). The germline CDR1 and CDR2 sequences are LNHDA and SQIVND (reference sequence). CDR3 length equals 13 residues. Trimming took off 6 bases at V and 7 bases at J, with 10 bases between the two ends. The chain's CDR3 is CASREDRNSPLHF. Here the CDR3 DNA reads TGTGCCAGTAGAGAAGACAGGAATTCACCCCTCCACTTT.

The chain is built from TRBV5-8 and TRBJ2-7; no reliable D call. Per germline, CDR1 SGHTS and CDR2 YDEGEE. CDR3 length: 11 amino acids. The V and J ends lost 2 bases and 5 bases respectively, with 5 bases between them. CDR3 sequence: CASSFLNEQYF. CDR3 DNA sequence: TGTGCCAGCAGCTTCCTCAACGAGCAGTACTTC.

CDR3 DNA: TGTGCCAGCAGCCAATCCGGGACAGGGGGAAGTGGCTACACCTTC. Protein sequence: CASSQSGTGGSGYTF. The chain has TRBV7-9 and TRBJ1-2; 11 bases match TRBD1. CDR3 size: 15 residues. Trimming cost V 5 bases and J 7 bases; bases outside gene matches: 9. Germline V lookup: CDR1 SEHNR, CDR2 FQNEAQ (reference sequence).

This clone was seen just once. The rearrangement links TRBV4-1 to TRBJ2-7; D gene ambiguous. The length of the CDR3 is 13 residues. Germline assignment: CDR1 MGHRA and CDR2 YSYEKL. V lost 2 bases and J lost 3, with 8 bases in between. Here the CDR3 DNA reads TGCGCCAGCAGCCAAAGACATGACTACGAGCAGTACTTC. The encoded protein is CASSQRHDYEQYF.

This sequence joins TRBV28 and TRBJ1-1; no definite D call. Germline V CDR1 and CDR2: MDHEN, SYDVKM. The CDR3 totals 12 residues. Trimming removed 5 bases from V and 8 bases from J, with 12 bases in between. The CDR3 DNA reads TGTGCCAGCAGTCCGACCGTGGGCGAAGCTTTCTTT. Translation: CASSPTVGEAFF.

The gene calls are TRBV2 and TRBJ1-5; tentatively, D is TRBD1 (5 bases). Germline values: CDR1 SNHLY, CDR2 FYNNEI. V was pared by 6 bases and J by 10 bases, with 16 bases between. This CDR3 has 13 amino acids. The CDR3 loop reads CASRGREVGPQHF. CDR3 DNA: TGTGCCAGCAGGGGCAGGGAGGTAGGTCCCCAGCATTTT.

The chain couples TRBV4-3 to TRBJ2-3, with 7 bases identical to TRBD1. V shed 0 bases, J shed 2 bases, and the junction held 5 bases outside the gene matches. Germline V gives CDR1 LGHNA, CDR2 YSLEER. This CDR3 has 16 amino acids. CDR3 protein: CASSQEGTVSTDTQYF. For the CDR3, the DNA is TGCGCCAGCAGCCAAGAGGGGACAGTCTCCACAGATACGCAGTATTTT.

The genes are TRBV30 and TRBJ1-4; D is ambiguous. The germline V and J ends were trimmed by 3 bases and 7 bases, with 12 bases remaining between them. The CDR3 totals 13 residues. Germline loops: CDR1 GTSNPN, CDR2 SVGIG (reference sequence). CDR3: CAWSPGQREKLFF. The CDR3 bases are TGTGCCTGGAGCCCCGGGCAGCGTGAAAAACTGTTTTTT.

The chain has TRBV30 and TRBJ2-7; 7 nucleotides align to TRBD1. Germline loops: CDR1 GTSNPN, CDR2 SVGIG (reference sequence). The junction had 1 base not matched to a gene; V was cut back by 2 bases and J by 6 bases. This CDR3 spans 11 amino acids. This CDR3 reads CAWSTGVEQYF. DNA for the CDR3: TGTGCCTGGAGTACAGGGGTCGAGCAGTACTTC.

The V call is TRBV5-1, the J call TRBJ2-1; D gene unclear. Germline-derived CDR1 and CDR2 are SGHRS and YFSETQ. The CDR3 totals 17 residues. The V gene lost 2 bases and the J gene lost 0 bases, with 15 bases spanning the gap. This CDR3 reads CASSFLRTRGSYNEQFF. In DNA form, the CDR3 reads TGCGCCAGCAGCTTCCTTAGGACCCGAGGCTCCTACAATGAGCAGTTCTTC. The variable domain in full, with the rest retrieved from reference TRBV5-1 and TRBJ2-1, is KAGVTQTPRYLIKTRGQQVTLSCSPISGHRSVSWYQQTPGQGLQFLFEYFSETQRNKGNFPGRFSGRQFSNSRSEMNVSTLELGDSALYLCASSFLRTRGSYNEQFFGPGTRLTVL.

V usage is TRBV2 and J usage is TRBJ2-7, with a possible D match to TRBD1 (6 bases). Trimming took 3 bases from V and 0 from J, leaving 15 bases between them. Germline values: CDR1 SNHLY, CDR2 FYNNEI. CDR3 size: 16 residues. The CDR3 loop reads CASSDAGTRSSYEQYF. The CDR3, as DNA: TGTGCCAGCAGTGACGCCGGGACACGTAGCTCCTACGAGCAGTACTTC.

With respect to this clone: Distinct nucleotide sequences in the sample also encode this CDR3. This chain uses TRBV10-3 with TRBJ1-4, with TRBD1 matching 10 bases. This CDR3 spans 14 amino acids. Germline V gene data show CDR1 as ENHRY and CDR2 as SYGVKD. Germline trimming cut 5 bases from V and 5 bases from J; bases unmatched to any gene: 2. The CDR3 DNA reads TGTGCCATCAGTCGGGACAGGGGAAATGAAAAACTGTTTTTT. This sequence encodes CAISRDRGNEKLFF.

This clone appeared a single time. The rearrangement uses TRBV19 and TRBJ1-3, with 7 bases that match TRBD1. From germline, CDR1 is LNHDA and CDR2 SQIVND (reference sequence). Trimming removed 9 bases from V and 0 bases from J; junction bases left unmatched: 5. The CDR3 has 14 amino acids. In DNA, the CDR3 is TGTGCCAGCCACGGGACAGCCTCTGGAAACACCATATATTTT. Amino acid sequence: CASHGTASGNTIYF. Full variable domain (remainder filled in from reference TRBV19 and TRBJ1-3): DGGITQSPKYLFRKEGQNVTLSCEQNLNHDAMYWYRQDPGQGLRLIYYSQIVNDFQKGDIAEGYSVSREKKESFPLTVTSAQKNPTAFYLCASHGTASGNTIYFGEGSWLTVV.

The gene calls are TRBV28 and TRBJ2-3; possible D gene TRBD1, 6 bases. The CDR3 spans 15 residues. Germline V lookup: CDR1 MDHEN, CDR2 SYDVKM. Trimming shortened V by 8 bases and J by 2 bases, and 17 bases separated the two germline ends. This CDR3 reads CASSDSRGITDTQYF. CDR3 nucleotide sequence: TGTGCCAGCTCTGACTCAAGGGGGATCACAGATACGCAGTATTTT.

The V call is TRBV2, the J call TRBJ2-2, with 9 bases that match TRBD1. Germline loops: CDR1 SNHLY, CDR2 FYNNEI. This CDR3 has 15 residues. With 2 bases clipped from V and 7 bases from J, the junction kept 5 bases outside the gene matches. CDR3 protein: CASSEKGQGIGELFF. The DNA for the CDR3 is TGTGCCAGCAGTGAAAAGGGACAGGGCATCGGGGAGCTGTTTTTT.

The chain employs TRBV29-1 and TRBJ2-1; D is possibly TRBD1 or TRBD2 (5 bases each). This CDR3 is built from 13 residues. CDR1 is SQVTM and CDR2 is ANQGSEA in the germline V gene. The V end lost 6 bases, the J end lost 8 bases, and 17 bases lay between the germline ends. The CDR3 DNA reads as TGCAGCGTGGGCACGGGGCCGGGCGATGAGCAGTTCTTC. Amino acids: CSVGTGPGDEQFF.